This record covers a single T cell receptor (beta chain). These data originate in a study of human T cells and chemical hapten exposure. The CDR3 covers 18 residues. Trimming took off 7 bases at V and 0 bases at J, with 19 bases between the two ends. CDR1 is MGHRA and CDR2 is YSYEKL in the germline V gene. Each CDR3 protein is one row after TCRdb ran MiXCR on the RACE reads. The sample lists about 69,000 distinct CDR3 sequences, about 32% occurring once. As to time point: patch test 1, 2 weeks after DPC sensitization. Treatment meaning: therapeutic diphenylcyclopropenone sensitization with weekly scalp DPC.

The chain links TRBV4-1 to TRBJ1-6; D call uncertain. This clonotype originated in a man aged 35-49 years with alopecia areata. Some clones in this sample may be carry-over from other donors' samples. The sample in question was whole blood, obtained in connection with sensitization to the hapten diphenylcyclopropenone (DPC). The CDR3 DNA is TGCGCCAGCATTCCAACTTTCCTGGGGAGCTCCTATAATTCACCCCTCCACTTT. It is translated as CASIPTFLGSSYNSPLHF.